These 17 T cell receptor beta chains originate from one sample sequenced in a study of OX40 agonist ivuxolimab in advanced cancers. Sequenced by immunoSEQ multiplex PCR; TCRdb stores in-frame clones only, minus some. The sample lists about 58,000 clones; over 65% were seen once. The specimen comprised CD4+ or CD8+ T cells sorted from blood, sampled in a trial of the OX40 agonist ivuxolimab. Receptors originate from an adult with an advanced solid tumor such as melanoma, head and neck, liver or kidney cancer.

The CDR3 DNA sequence: TGTGCCAGTAGTATTAGATCGCCTACCCTCACAGATACGCAGTATTTT. This encodes CASSIRSPTLTDTQYF. The chain employs TRBV19 and TRBJ2-3; D gene uncertain. The CDR3 is made up of 16 amino acids. The ends were cut back, 3 bases at V and 2 bases at J, with 15 bases in the middle. The V gene's germline CDR1 is LNHDA and CDR2 SQIVND (reference sequence).

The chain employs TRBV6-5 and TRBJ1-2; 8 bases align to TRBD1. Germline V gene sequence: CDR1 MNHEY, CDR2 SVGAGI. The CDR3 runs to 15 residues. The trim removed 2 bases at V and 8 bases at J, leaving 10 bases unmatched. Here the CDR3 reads CASSYNPDRVAGYTF. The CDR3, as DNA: TGTGCCAGCAGTTACAACCCGGACAGGGTGGCCGGCTACACCTTC.

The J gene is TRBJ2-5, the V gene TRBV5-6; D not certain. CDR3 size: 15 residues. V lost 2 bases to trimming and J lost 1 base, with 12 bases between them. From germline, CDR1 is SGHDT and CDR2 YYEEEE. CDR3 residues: CASSLRVLVQETQYF. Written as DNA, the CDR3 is TGTGCCAGCAGCTTAAGGGTTCTAGTCCAAGAGACCCAGTACTTC.

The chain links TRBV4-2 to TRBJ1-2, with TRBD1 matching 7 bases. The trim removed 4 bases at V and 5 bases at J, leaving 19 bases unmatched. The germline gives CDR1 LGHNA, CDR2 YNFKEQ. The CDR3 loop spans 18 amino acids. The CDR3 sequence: CASSPRQGGLMVRYGYTF. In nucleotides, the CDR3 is TGTGCCAGCAGCCCCCGCCAGGGGGGCCTAATGGTGAGGTATGGCTACACCTTC.

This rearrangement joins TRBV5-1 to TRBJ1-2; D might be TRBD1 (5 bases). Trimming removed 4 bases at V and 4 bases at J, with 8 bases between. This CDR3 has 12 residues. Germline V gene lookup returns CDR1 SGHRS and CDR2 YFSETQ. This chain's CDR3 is CASSVGGYGYTF. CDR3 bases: TGCGCCAGCAGCGTCGGGGGCTATGGCTACACCTTC.

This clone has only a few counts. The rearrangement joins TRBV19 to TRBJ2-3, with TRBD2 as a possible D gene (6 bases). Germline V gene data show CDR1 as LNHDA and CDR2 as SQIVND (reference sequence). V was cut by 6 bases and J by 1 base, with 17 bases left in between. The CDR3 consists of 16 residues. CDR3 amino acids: CASSQRRGMGTDTQYF. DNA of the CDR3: TGTGCCAGTAGCCAAAGGAGGGGAATGGGCACAGATACGCAGTATTTT.

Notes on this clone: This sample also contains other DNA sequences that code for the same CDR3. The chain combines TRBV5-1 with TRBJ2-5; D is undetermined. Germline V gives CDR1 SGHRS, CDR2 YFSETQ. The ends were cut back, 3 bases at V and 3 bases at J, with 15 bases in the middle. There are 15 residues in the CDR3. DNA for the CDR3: TGCGCCAGCAGCTCGGCCGGTGGTAGGGAAGAGACCCAGTACTTC. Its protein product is CASSSAGGREETQYF.

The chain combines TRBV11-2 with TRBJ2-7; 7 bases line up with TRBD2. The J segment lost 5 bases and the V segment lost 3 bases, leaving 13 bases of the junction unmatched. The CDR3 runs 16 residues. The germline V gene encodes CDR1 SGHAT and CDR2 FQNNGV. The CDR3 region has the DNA TGTGCCAGCAGCTTTCTCACAGCCCTGGGAGGGGACGAGCAGTACTTC. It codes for CASSFLTALGGDEQYF.

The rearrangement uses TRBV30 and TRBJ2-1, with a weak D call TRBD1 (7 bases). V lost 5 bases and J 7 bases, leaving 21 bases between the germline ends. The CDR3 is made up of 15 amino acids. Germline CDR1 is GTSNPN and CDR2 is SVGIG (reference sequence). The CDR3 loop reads CAWSYRGLRVNEQFF. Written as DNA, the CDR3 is TGTGCCTGGTCCTACAGGGGACTGCGGGTGAATGAGCAGTTCTTC.

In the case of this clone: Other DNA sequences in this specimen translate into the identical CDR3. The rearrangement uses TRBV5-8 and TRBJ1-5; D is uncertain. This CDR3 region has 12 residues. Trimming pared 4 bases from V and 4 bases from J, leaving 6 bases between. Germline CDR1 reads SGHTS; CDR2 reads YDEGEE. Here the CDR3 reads CASSLYNQPQHF. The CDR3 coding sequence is TGTGCCAGCAGCCTGTATAATCAGCCCCAGCATTTT.

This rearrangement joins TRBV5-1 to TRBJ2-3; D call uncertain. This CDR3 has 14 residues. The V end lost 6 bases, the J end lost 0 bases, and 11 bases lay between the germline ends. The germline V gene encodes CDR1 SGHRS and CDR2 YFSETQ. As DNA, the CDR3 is TGCGCCAGCACCCCACAACTTAGCACAGATACGCAGTATTTT. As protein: CASTPQLSTDTQYF.

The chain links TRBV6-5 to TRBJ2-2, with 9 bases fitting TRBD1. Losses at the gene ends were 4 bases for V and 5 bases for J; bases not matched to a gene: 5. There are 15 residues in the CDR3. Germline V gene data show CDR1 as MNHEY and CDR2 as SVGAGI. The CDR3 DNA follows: TGTGCCAGCAGTTTTCGACAGGGGGGAACCGGGGAGCTGTTTTTT. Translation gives CASSFRQGGTGELFF.

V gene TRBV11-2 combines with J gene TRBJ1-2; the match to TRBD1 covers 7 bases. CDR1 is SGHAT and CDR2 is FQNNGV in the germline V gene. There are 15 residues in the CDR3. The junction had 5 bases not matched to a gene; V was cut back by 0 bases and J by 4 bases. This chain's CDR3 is CASSLDSGTAYGYTF. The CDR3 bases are TGTGCCAGCAGCTTAGACTCCGGGACAGCCTATGGCTACACCTTC.

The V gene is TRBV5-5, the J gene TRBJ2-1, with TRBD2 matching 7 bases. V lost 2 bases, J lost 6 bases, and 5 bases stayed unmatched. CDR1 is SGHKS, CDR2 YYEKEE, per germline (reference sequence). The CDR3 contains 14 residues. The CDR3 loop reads CASSFRLAPNEQFF. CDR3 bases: TGTGCCAGCAGCTTCCGACTAGCCCCCAATGAGCAGTTCTTC.

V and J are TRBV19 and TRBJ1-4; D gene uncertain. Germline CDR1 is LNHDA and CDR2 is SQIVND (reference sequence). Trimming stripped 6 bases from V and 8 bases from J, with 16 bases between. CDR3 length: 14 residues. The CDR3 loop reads CASRHGLAPEKLFF. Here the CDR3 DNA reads TGTGCCAGTAGACATGGACTCGCCCCAGAAAAACTGTTTTTT.

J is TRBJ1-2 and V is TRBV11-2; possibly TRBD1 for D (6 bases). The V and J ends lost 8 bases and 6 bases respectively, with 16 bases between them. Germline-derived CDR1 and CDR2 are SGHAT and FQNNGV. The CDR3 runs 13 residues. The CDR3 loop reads CASASDRFDGYTF. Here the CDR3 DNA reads TGTGCCAGCGCAAGTGACAGGTTCGATGGCTACACCTTC.

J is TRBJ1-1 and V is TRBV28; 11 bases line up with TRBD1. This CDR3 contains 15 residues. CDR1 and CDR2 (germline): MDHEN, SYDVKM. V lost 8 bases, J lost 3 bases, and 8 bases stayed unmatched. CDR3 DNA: TGTGCCAGCGGGACAGGGGGTGCCGGTGACACTGAAGCTTTCTTT. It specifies CASGTGGAGDTEAFF.